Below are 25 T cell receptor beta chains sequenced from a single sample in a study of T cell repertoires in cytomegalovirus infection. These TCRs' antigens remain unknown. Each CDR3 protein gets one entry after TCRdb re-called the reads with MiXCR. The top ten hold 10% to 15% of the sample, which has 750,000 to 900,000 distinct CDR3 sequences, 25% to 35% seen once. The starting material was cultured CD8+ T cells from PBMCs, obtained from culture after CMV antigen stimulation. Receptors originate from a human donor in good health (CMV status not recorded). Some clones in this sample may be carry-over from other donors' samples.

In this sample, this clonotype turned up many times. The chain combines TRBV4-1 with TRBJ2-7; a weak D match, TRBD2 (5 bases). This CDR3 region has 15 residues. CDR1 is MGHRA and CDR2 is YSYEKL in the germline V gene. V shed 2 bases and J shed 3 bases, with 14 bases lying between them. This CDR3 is CASSQIRGNNYEQYF. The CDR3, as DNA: TGCGCCAGCAGCCAAATACGGGGAAATAACTACGAGCAGTACTTC.

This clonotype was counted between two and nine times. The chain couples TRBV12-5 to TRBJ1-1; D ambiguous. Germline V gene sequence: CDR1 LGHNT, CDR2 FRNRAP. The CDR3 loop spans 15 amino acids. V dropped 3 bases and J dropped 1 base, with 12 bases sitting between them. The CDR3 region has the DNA TGTGCTAGTGGTTTCGCCCCGTCAGGGAACACTGAAGCTTTCTTT. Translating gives CASGFAPSGNTEAFF.

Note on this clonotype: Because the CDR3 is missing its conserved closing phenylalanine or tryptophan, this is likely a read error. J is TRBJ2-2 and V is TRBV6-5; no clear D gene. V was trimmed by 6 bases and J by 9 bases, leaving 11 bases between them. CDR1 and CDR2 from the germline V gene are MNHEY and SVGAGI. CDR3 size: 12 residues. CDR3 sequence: CASRGFSWELFL. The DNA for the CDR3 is TGTGCCAGCAGGGGTTTTAGCTGGGAGCTGTTTTTG.

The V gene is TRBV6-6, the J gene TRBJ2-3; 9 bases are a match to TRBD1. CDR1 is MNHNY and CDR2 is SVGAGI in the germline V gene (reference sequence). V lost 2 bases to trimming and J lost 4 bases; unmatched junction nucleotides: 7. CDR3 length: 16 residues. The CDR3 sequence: CASSYVSDRGSDTQYF. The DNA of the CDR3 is TGTGCCAGCAGTTACGTCTCCGACAGGGGGTCAGATACGCAGTATTTT.

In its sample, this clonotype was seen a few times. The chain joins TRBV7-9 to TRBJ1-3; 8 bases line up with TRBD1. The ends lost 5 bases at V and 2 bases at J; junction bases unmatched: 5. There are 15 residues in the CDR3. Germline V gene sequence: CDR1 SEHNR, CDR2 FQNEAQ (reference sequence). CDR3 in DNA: TGTGCCAGCAGCGACAGGGGAGCGGCTGGAAACACCATATATTTT. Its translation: CASSDRGAAGNTIYF.

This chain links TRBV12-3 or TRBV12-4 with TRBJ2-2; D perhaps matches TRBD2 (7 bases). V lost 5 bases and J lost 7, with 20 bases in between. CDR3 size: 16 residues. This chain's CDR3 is CASSPRGGGPHGELFF. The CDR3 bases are TGTGCCAGCAGTCCTAGGGGGGGGGGCCCTCACGGGGAGCTGTTTTTT.

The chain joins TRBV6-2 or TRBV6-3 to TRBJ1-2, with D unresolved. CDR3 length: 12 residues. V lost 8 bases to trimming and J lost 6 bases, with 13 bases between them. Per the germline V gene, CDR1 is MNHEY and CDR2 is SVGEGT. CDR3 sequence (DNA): TGTGCCAGCCTCAGCCAGGTCAATGGCTACACCTTC. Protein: CASLSQVNGYTF.

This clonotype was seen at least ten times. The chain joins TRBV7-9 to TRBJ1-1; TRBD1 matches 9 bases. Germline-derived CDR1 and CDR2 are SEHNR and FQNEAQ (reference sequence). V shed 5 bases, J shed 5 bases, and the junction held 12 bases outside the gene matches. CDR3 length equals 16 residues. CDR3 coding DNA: TGTGCCAGCAGCCCAGCCGGGACAGGGAAGGGGACTGAAGCTTTCTTT. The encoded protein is CASSPAGTGKGTEAFF.

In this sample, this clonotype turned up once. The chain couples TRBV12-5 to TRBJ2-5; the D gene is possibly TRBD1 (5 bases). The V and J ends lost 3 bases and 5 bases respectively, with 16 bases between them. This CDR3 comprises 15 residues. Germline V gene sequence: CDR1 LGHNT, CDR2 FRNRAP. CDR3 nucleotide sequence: TGTGCTAGTGGTTTCTGGACATGGGATAGCGAGACCCAGTACTTC. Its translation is CASGFWTWDSETQYF.

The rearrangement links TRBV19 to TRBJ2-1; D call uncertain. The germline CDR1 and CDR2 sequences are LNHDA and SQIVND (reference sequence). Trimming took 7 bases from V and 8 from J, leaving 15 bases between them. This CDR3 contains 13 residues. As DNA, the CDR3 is TGTGCCAGTAAAAGATTGGAAACTCATGAGCAGTTCTTC. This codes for CASKRLETHEQFF.

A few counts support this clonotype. The CDR3 here is CASSLQINQPQHF. For the CDR3, the DNA is TGTGCCAGTAGTTTACAGATAAATCAGCCCCAGCATTTT. The genes are TRBV19 and TRBJ1-5; D not resolved. The V gene lost 5 bases and the J gene lost 4 bases, with 9 bases spanning the gap. CDR1 is LNHDA and CDR2 is SQIVND in the germline V gene (reference sequence). The CDR3 spans 13 residues.

In nucleotides, the CDR3 is TGTGCCAGCAGCTTTAGCTTGACCAATGAGCAGTTCTTC. Amino acid sequence: CASSFSLTNEQFF. This chain uses TRBV7-6 with TRBJ2-1; D not certain. Germline V gene sequence: CDR1 SGHVS, CDR2 FNYEAQ. CDR3 length: 13 residues. V was trimmed by 3 bases and J by 6 bases, leaving 9 bases between them. The complete variable domain, with remaining parts taken from reference TRBV7-6 and TRBJ2-1, reads GAGVSQSPRYKVTKRGQDVALRCDPISGHVSLYWYRQALGQGPEFLTYFNYEAQQDKSGLPNDRFSAERPEGSISTLTIQRTEQRDSAMYRCASSFSLTNEQFFGPGTRLTVL.

The CDR3 region has the DNA TGTGCCAGCAGCTTTCGCGGCGGAGGCTACGAGCAGTACTTC. It translates to CASSFRGGGYEQYF. The V gene is TRBV7-4, the J gene TRBJ2-7, with D perhaps TRBD2 (5 bases). With 3 bases removed from V and 3 bases from J, the gap between germline ends came to 12 bases. The CDR3 runs 14 residues. Germline lookup yields CDR1 SGHVT and CDR2 SQSDAQ.

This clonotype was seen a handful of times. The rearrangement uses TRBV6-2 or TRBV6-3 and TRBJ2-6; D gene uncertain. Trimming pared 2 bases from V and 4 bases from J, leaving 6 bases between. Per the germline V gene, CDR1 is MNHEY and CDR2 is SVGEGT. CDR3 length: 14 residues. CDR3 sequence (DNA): TGTGCCAGCAGTTACGCAGTCGGGGCCAACGTCCTGACTTTC. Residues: CASSYAVGANVLTF.

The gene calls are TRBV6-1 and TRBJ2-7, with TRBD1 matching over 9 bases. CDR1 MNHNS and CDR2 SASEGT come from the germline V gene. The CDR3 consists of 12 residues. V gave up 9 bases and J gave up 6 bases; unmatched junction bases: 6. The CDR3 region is CASGTGRGEQYV. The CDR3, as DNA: TGTGCCAGTGGGACAGGGAGGGGCGAGCAGTACGTC.

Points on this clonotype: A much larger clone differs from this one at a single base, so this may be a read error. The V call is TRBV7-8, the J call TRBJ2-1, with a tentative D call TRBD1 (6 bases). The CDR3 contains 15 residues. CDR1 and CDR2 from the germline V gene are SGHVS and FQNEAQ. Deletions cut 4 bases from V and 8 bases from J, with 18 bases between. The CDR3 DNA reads TGTGCCAGCAGCTCCCCGGCAGGGGCCAGCGATGAGCAGTTCTTC. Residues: CASSSPAGASDEQFF.

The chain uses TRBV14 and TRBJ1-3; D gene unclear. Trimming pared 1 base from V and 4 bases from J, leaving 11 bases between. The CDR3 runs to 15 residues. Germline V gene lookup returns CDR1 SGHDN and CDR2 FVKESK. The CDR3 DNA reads TGTGCCAGCAGCCAAGGTGCGGTTTCGGGAAACACCATATATTTT. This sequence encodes CASSQGAVSGNTIYF.

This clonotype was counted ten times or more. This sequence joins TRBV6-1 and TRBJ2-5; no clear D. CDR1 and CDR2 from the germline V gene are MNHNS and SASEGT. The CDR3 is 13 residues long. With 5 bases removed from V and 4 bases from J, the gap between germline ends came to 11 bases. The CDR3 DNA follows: TGTGCCAGCAGTTTAGGGATGGGAGAGACCCAGTACTTC. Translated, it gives CASSLGMGETQYF.

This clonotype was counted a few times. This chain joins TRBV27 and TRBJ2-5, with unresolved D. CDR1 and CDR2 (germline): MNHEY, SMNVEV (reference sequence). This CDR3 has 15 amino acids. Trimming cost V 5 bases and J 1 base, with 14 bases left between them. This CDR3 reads CASSLRYWPQETQYF. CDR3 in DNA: TGTGCCAGCAGTCTCCGTTATTGGCCCCAAGAGACCCAGTACTTC.

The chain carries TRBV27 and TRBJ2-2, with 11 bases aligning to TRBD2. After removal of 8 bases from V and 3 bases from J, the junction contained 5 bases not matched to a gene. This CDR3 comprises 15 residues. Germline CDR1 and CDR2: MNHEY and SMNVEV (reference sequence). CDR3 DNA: TGTGCCAGCGGCCTAGCGGGGGGATACACCGGGGAGCTGTTTTTT. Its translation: CASGLAGGYTGELFF.

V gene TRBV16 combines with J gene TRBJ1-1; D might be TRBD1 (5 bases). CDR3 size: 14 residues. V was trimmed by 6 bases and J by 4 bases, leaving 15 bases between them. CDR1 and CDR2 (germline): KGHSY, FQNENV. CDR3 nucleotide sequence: TGTGCCAGCAGTCCCTCGGGGGGAAGCACTGAAGCTTTCTTT. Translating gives CASSPSGGSTEAFF.

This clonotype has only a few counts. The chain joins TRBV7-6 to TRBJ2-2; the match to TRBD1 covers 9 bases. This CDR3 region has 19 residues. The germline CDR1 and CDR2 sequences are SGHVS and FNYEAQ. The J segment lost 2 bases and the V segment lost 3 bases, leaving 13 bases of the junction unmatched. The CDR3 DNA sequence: TGTGCCAGCAGCTTTCCCAGGGTTCAGGGACAGGGTAACACCGGGGAGCTGTTTTTT. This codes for CASSFPRVQGQGNTGELFF.

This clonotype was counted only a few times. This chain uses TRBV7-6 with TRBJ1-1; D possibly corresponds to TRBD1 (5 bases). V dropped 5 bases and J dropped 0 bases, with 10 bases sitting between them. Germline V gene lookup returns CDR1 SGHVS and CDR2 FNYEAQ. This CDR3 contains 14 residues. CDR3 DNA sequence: TGTGCCAGCAGCGAGGACATTCTGAACACTGAAGCTTTCTTT. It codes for CASSEDILNTEAFF.

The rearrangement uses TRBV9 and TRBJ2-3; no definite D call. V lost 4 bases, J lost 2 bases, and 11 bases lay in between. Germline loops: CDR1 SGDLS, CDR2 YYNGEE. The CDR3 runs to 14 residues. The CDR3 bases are TGTGCCAGCAGCCTAGGGCACTTCACAGATACGCAGTATTTT. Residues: CASSLGHFTDTQYF.

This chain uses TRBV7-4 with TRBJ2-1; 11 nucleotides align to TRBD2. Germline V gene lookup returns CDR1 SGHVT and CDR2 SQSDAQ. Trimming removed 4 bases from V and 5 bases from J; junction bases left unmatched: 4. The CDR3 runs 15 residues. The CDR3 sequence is CASSYSGGAHNEQFF. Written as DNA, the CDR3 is TGTGCCAGCAGCTATAGCGGGGGGGCCCACAATGAGCAGTTCTTC.